The 27 T cell receptor beta chains below were found in one sample sequenced in a study of T cells after yellow fever vaccination. TCRdb called the 5' RACE reads again in MiXCR, with one record for every CDR3 protein. The sample records about 360,000 distinct CDR3 sequences, approximately 6% being singletons. This specimen was PBMCs, taken 5 days after the yellow fever booster vaccination. The receptors derive from a man in his thirties or forties who received the YFV17D yellow fever vaccine.

This clonotype has more than one count but fewer than ten. DNA of the CDR3: TGTGCCAGCAGCTTATTCGGGGGCGCAGCAGATACGCAGTATTTT. The encoded protein is CASSLFGGAADTQYF. The chain recombines TRBV7-9 with TRBJ2-3, with D possibly being TRBD1 or TRBD2 (6 bases each). Germline CDR1 is SEHNR and CDR2 is FQNEAQ (reference sequence). The ends were cut back, 2 bases at V and 4 bases at J, with 13 bases in the middle. The CDR3 is 15 residues long.

This clonotype was detected many times. The chain joins TRBV7-8 to TRBJ1-5, with D perhaps matching TRBD1 (5 bases). The CDR3 sequence is 11 residues long. Germline-derived CDR1 and CDR2 are SGHVS and FQNEAQ. The CDR3 sequence is CAAGGNQPQHF. CDR3 coding DNA: TGTGCGGCGGGGGGAAATCAGCCCCAGCATTTT.

This chain links TRBV3-1 with TRBJ1-1, with D uncertain. Per the germline V gene, CDR1 is LGHDT and CDR2 is YNNKEL (reference sequence). Trimming left V 1 base short and J 3 bases short, with 6 bases between. This CDR3 is 13 amino acids long. The CDR3 coding sequence is TGTGCCAGCAGCCAAGGTGTGCACACTGAAGCTTTCTTT. Amino acids: CASSQGVHTEAFF.

The sample holds many counts of this clonotype. The genes are TRBV5-1 and TRBJ2-2; D is undetermined. This CDR3 has 13 amino acids. Looked up from germline, CDR1 is SGHRS and CDR2 is YFSETQ. Trimming took 1 base from V and 4 from J, leaving 5 bases between them. The chain's CDR3 is CASSLLATGELFF. The DNA for the CDR3 is TGCGCCAGCAGCTTGCTGGCCACCGGGGAGCTGTTTTTT.

In regard to this clonotype: This may be a read error, as it is one base from a much larger clone. This chain connects TRBV7-2 to TRBJ2-7, with 7 bases matching TRBD2. The CDR3 loop spans 15 amino acids. The V gene's germline CDR1 is SGHTA and CDR2 FQGNSA. The CDR3 spells CASSPERGPAGELYF. The CDR3 DNA reads TGTGCCAGCAGCCCAGAGAGAGGGCCGGCGGGGGAGCTGTACTTC.

The V and J genes are TRBV11-2 and TRBJ2-7, with TRBD2 matching over 7 bases. The CDR3 sequence is 15 residues long. CDR1 is SGHAT and CDR2 is FQNNGV in the germline V gene. Unmatched junction bases numbered 12, after V lost 6 bases and J lost 4 bases. The CDR3 nucleotides are TGTGCCAGCAGGCCGATGAACGGGAGGCAGTACGAGCAGTACTTC. It yields the protein CASRPMNGRQYEQYF.

This clonotype was seen ten or more times. CDR3 protein: CASSSHRGLQPQHF. The CDR3 DNA is TGTGCCAGCAGTTCCCACAGGGGGCTTCAGCCCCAGCATTTT. The chain has TRBV6-5 and TRBJ1-5; 9 nucleotides agree with TRBD1. The CDR3 length is 14 residues. The J segment lost 6 bases and the V segment lost 4 bases, leaving 4 bases of the junction unmatched. Looked up from germline, CDR1 is MNHEY and CDR2 is SVGAGI.

Many counts were recorded for this clonotype. The chain couples TRBV7-2 to TRBJ1-2; possibly TRBD1 for D (6 bases). CDR1 and CDR2 from the germline V gene are SGHTA and FQGNSA. Trimming took off 6 bases at V and 7 bases at J, with 18 bases between the two ends. CDR3 length: 14 residues. CDR3: CASRGGSGSAGYTF. The CDR3, as DNA: TGTGCCAGCAGAGGGGGTTCAGGGTCGGCTGGCTACACCTTC.

This clonotype appeared many times. The chain carries TRBV4-3 and TRBJ1-3; D is possibly TRBD1 (6 bases). The CDR3 covers 15 residues. Germline loops: CDR1 LGHNA, CDR2 YSLEER. V shed 1 base and J shed 2 bases, with 9 bases lying between them. The CDR3 loop reads CASSQAPGAGNTIYF. The DNA for the CDR3 is TGCGCCAGCAGCCAAGCCCCAGGGGCTGGAAACACCATATATTTT.

This clonotype came up a few times. The chain is built from TRBV5-6 and TRBJ2-5; D gene ambiguous. Germline V CDR1 and CDR2: SGHDT, YYEEEE. The CDR3 runs to 14 residues. Trimming cost V 0 bases and J 0 bases, with 6 bases left between them. CDR3 amino acids: CASSLGINQETQYF. DNA for the CDR3: TGTGCCAGCAGCTTGGGGATTAACCAAGAGACCCAGTACTTC. Variable domain in full (rest from reference TRBV5-6 and TRBJ2-5): DAGVTQSPTHLIKTRGQQVTLRCSPKSGHDTVSWYQQALGQGPQFIFQYYEEEERQRGNFPDRFSGHQFPNYSSELNVNALLLGDSALYLCASSLGINQETQYFGPGTRLLVL.

Turning to this clonotype: One end of the junction varies from germline; a read error may be responsible. The rearrangement joins TRBV7-2 to TRBJ2-3; 7 bases align to TRBD1. The CDR3 covers 14 residues. Germline V gene sequence: CDR1 SGHTA, CDR2 FQGNSA. The CDR3: CASSLAVGTDTQNF. CDR3 nucleotides: TGTGCCAGCAGCTTGGCGGTGGGGACAGATACGCAGAATTTT.

The gene calls are TRBV10-3 and TRBJ2-1; D may be TRBD2 (6 bases). Per germline, CDR1 ENHRY and CDR2 SYGVKD. This CDR3 is 14 amino acids long. Trimming removed 8 bases at V and 3 bases at J, with 14 bases between. CDR3 DNA: TGTGCCATCTGGGCCCAGGGACTCTACAATGAGCAGTTCTTC. Amino acid sequence: CAIWAQGLYNEQFF.

Ten or more counts support this clonotype. This chain uses TRBV20-1 with TRBJ2-3; 12 bases are shared with TRBD2. The CDR3 is 16 amino acids. Per germline, CDR1 DFQATT and CDR2 SNEGSKA (reference sequence). Trimming removed 4 bases from V and 1 base from J; junction bases left unmatched: 6. The CDR3 here is CSAIPTSGRRTDTQYF. CDR3 in DNA: TGCAGTGCTATCCCGACTAGCGGGAGACGCACAGATACGCAGTATTTT.

Many counts were recorded for this clonotype. The chain couples TRBV5-4 to TRBJ2-5; D is perhaps TRBD2 (5 bases). Trimming cost V 0 bases and J 5 bases, with 11 bases left between them. Looked up from germline, CDR1 is SGHNT and CDR2 is YYREEE (reference sequence). The CDR3 spans 14 residues. The CDR3 sequence: CASSLEASSETQYF. In DNA, the CDR3 is TGTGCCAGCAGCTTGGAGGCTAGCTCGGAGACCCAGTACTTC.

This clonotype was observed a handful of times. The rearrangement links TRBV5-1 to TRBJ2-5; D not resolved. Trimming shortened V by 3 bases and J by 4 bases, and 13 bases separated the two germline ends. This CDR3 region has 14 residues. Germline CDR1 and CDR2: SGHRS and YFSETQ. Here the CDR3 reads CASSSATWGETQYF. CDR3 bases: TGCGCCAGCAGCTCGGCAACATGGGGAGAGACCCAGTACTTC.

Ten or more counts support this clonotype. V is TRBV29-1 and J is TRBJ2-1, with 11 bases matching TRBD2. The CDR3 extends over 14 amino acids. Germline assignment: CDR1 SQVTM and CDR2 ANQGSEA. The V and J ends lost 2 bases and 8 bases, in that order; junction bases with no gene match: 5. The CDR3 nucleotides read TGCAGCGTTGAAAGGCTAGCGGGAGGCGATGAGCAGTTCTTC. Residues: CSVERLAGGDEQFF.

V gene TRBV7-8 combines with J gene TRBJ2-7; 7 nucleotides align to TRBD2. CDR3 length equals 17 residues. Germline CDR1 and CDR2: SGHVS and FQNEAQ. Trimming removed 0 bases from V and 1 base from J; junction bases left unmatched: 9. CDR3 protein: CASSLASRASGSYEQYF. In DNA, the CDR3 is TGTGCCAGCAGCTTAGCGTCCAGGGCTAGCGGATCCTACGAGCAGTACTTC. Full variable domain (missing parts from reference TRBV7-8 and TRBJ2-7): GAGVSQSPRYKVAKRGQDVALRCDPISGHVSLFWYQQALGQGPEFLTYFQNEAQLDKSGLPSDRFFAERPEGSVSTLKIQRTQQEDSAVYLCASSLASRASGSYEQYFGPGTRLTVT.

This clonotype was found a few times. V gene TRBV24-1 combines with J gene TRBJ2-5, with D perhaps assigned TRBD1 or TRBD2 (5 bases each). The CDR3 totals 17 residues. Germline CDR1 reads KGHDR; CDR2 reads SFDVKD. Between the trimmed V and J ends, which lost 3 bases and 5 bases, there was a span of 21 bases. The CDR3: CATSDPGPRGGTETQYF. DNA of the CDR3: TGTGCCACCAGTGATCCGGGACCGAGAGGCGGAACGGAGACCCAGTACTTC.

This chain uses TRBV30 with TRBJ2-1; TRBD2 matches 12 bases. Germline loops: CDR1 GTSNPN, CDR2 SVGIG (reference sequence). The trim removed 6 bases at V and 3 bases at J, leaving 21 bases unmatched. The CDR3 consists of 20 residues. The CDR3 region has the DNA TGTGCCTGCAGCTTCTGGACTAGCGGGACCACCGCACAATTCTACAATGAGCAGTTCTTC. Translating it yields CACSFWTSGTTAQFYNEQFF.

On this clonotype itself: Given a much more abundant clone one base away, this may be a read error. The gene calls are TRBV5-1 and TRBJ2-7; 7 bases line up with TRBD1. The CDR3 spans 14 residues. In germline, CDR1 is SGHRS, CDR2 YFSETQ. CDR3 bases: TGCGCCATCAGCTTGGGACAGTTTATGGACGAGCAGTACTTC. Its protein product is CAISLGQFMDEQYF.

This clonotype was counted between two and nine times. CDR3 sequence reads: CASSQNVGANTGELFF. In nucleotides, the CDR3 is TGCGCCAGCAGCCAAAATGTCGGAGCGAACACCGGGGAGCTGTTTTTT. The J gene is TRBJ2-2, the V gene TRBV4-3; D uncertain. CDR3 length: 16 amino acids. V was clipped by 2 bases and J by 0 bases, with 10 bases between them. Germline lookup yields CDR1 LGHNA and CDR2 YSLEER.

This clonotype was detected many times. The chain joins TRBV5-1 to TRBJ2-7; D remains ambiguous. CDR3 length: 14 amino acids. Trimming took 1 base from V and 0 from J, leaving 8 bases between them. Germline lookup yields CDR1 SGHRS and CDR2 YFSETQ. The CDR3 coding sequence is TGCGCCAGCAGCTTGACAGCGAGCTCCTACGAGCAGTACTTC. It is translated as CASSLTASSYEQYF. The entire variable domain, with the rest obtained from reference TRBV5-1 and TRBJ2-7, is as follows: KAGVTQTPRYLIKTRGQQVTLSCSPISGHRSVSWYQQTPGQGLQFLFEYFSETQRNKGNFPGRFSGRQFSNSRSEMNVSTLELGDSALYLCASSLTASSYEQYFGPGTRLTVT.

This clonotype was recorded at least ten times. The V call is TRBV12-3 or TRBV12-4, the J call TRBJ1-1; D call uncertain. V lost 9 bases to trimming and J lost 6 bases, with 17 bases between them. The CDR3 contains 13 residues. CDR3 DNA: TGTGCCAGTCAAGGAAGTGGTCGGGCTGAAGCTTTCTTT. This sequence encodes CASQGSGRAEAFF.

This clonotype was recorded a few times. The chain carries TRBV7-6 and TRBJ2-3; TRBD2 matches 14 bases. Trimming cost V 1 base and J 9 bases; bases outside gene matches: 0. This CDR3 region has 14 residues. Germline loops: CDR1 SGHVS, CDR2 FNYEAQ. CDR3 bases: TGTGCCAGCAGCTTAGGGACTAGCGGGAGGACGCAGTATTTT. As protein: CASSLGTSGRTQYF.

This clonotype appeared a single time. The J gene is TRBJ2-1, the V gene TRBV3-1; 11 positions match TRBD2. The J segment lost 4 bases and the V segment lost 3 bases, leaving 11 bases of the junction unmatched. Germline V gene data show CDR1 as LGHDT and CDR2 as YNNKEL (reference sequence). There are 18 residues in the CDR3. In DNA, the CDR3 is TGTGCCAGCAGCCAGCACTCGGGCCGACTAGCGGGATACAATGAGCAGTTCTTC. Translation: CASSQHSGRLAGYNEQFF.

This clonotype was recorded a few times. The V call is TRBV6-5, the J call TRBJ2-1, with D unclear. V gave up 2 bases and J gave up 5 bases, with 13 bases separating them. Germline values: CDR1 MNHEY, CDR2 SVGAGI. This CDR3 is 15 amino acids long. CDR3 coding DNA: TGTGCCAGCAGTTACGGGGTGCTGATGAACAATGAGCAGTTCTTC. Protein product: CASSYGVLMNNEQFF.

This clonotype was detected a few times. The chain is built from TRBV7-2 and TRBJ2-7; TRBD1 is a possible D gene (5 bases). Trimming removed 5 bases at V and 1 base at J, with 12 bases between. Germline V gene lookup returns CDR1 SGHTA and CDR2 FQGNSA. This CDR3 has 14 residues. The CDR3 loop reads CASSQMTVSYEQYF. CDR3 sequence (DNA): TGTGCCAGCAGCCAGATGACAGTGTCCTACGAGCAGTACTTC.